These T cell receptor beta chains were read from a single sample in a study of T cell changes during pregnancy in multiple sclerosis. Sequencing used immunoSEQ multiplex PCR; TCRdb keeps in-frame clones, though not all of them. The repertoire holds 84,000 or so clones, with over 90% as singletons. The source was peripheral blood, collected in the third trimester of pregnancy. The receptors derive from a female donor with multiple sclerosis, enrolled in a pregnancy study. The CDR3 runs from the conserved cysteine through the conserved F or W. The D gene is left open where the match is weak. Only some rows state a clone size, as once, few, many or a class for expanded clones.

- 13 TRBJ2-4 TRBV27 TRBD1 TGTGCTCTTCTTAGGGGGCCCAAAAACATTCAGTACTTC CALLRGPKNIQYF
- 15 TRBJ2-3 TRBV9 - TGTGCCAGCAGCGTAGGGACTGGTAGCACAGATACGCAGTATTTT CASSVGTGSTDTQYF
many 14 TRBJ1-1 TRBV6-5 - TGTGCCAGCAGAACAGGGAGATTGGACACTGAAGCTTTCTTT CASRTGRLDTEAFF
- 16 TRBJ2-5 TRBV6-5 TRBD2 TGTGCCAGCAGTTACAGACTAGCGGGGGGCCAAGAGACCCAGTACTTC CASSYRLAGGQETQYF
once 14 TRBJ1-2 TRBV27 - TGTGCCAGCAGAGACACAGGACAGAACTATGGCTACACCTTC CASRDTGQNYGYTF
- 15 TRBJ1-4 TRBV9 - TGTGCCAGCAGCGTTCTTGGGGAGGATAATGAAAAACTGTTTTTT CASSVLGEDNEKLFF
- 13 TRBJ1-4 TRBV5-6 - TGTGCCAGCAGCTTGTCAGCAGGTGAAAAACTGTTTTTT CASSLSAGEKLFF
- 14 TRBJ1-2 TRBV10-3 - TGTGCCACGAACACCCGACAGGATCTGCCCGGGGACACCTTC CATNTRQDLPGDTF
- 16 TRBJ2-2 TRBV2 TRBD1 TGTGCCAGCAGTGAGACAGGACAGGGTGAGACCGGGGAGCTGTTTTTT CASSETGQGETGELFF
once 13 TRBJ1-2 TRBV7-2 - TGTGCCAGCAATTACGGGGGGACGAATGGCTACACCTTC CASNYGGTNGYTF
- 16 TRBJ2-3 TRBV5-6 TRBD2 TGTGCCAGCAGCGTAAGCGGGGGGGCGCTCGGTGATACGCAGTATTTT CASSVSGGALGDTQYF
- 14 TRBJ2-7 TRBV10-3 TRBD2 TGTGCCATCGCCGGGACTAGCGAATCTTACGAGCAGTACTTC CAIAGTSESYEQYF
once 15 TRBJ2-4 TRBV11-2 TRBD1 TGTGCCAGCAGCCAGGACAGGGGGCCGGGAAACATTCAGTACTTC CASSQDRGPGNIQYF
once 17 TRBJ1-6 TRBV18 - TGTGCCAGCTCACCACCGGGAACAGGGTTTCCAAATTCACCCCTCCACTTT CASSPPGTGFPNSPLHF
- 16 TRBJ1-6 TRBV5-1 - TGCGCCAGCAGCAGAACCTCGGGACAAGGAGTGTCACCCCTCCACTTT CASSRTSGQGVSPLHF
- 12 TRBJ1-1 TRBV2 - TGTGCCAGCAGTGAACTGGGGGGGGAAGCTTTCTTT CASSELGGEAFF
- 13 TRBJ2-7 TRBV15 - TGTGCCACCAGCAGAGATCAGGGGGGCGAGCAGTACTTC CATSRDQGGEQYF
- 14 TRBJ1-4 TRBV27 - TGTGCCAGCAGTTTTACGGGGGTTAGTGAAAAACTGTTTTTT CASSFTGVSEKLFF
- 17 TRBJ2-3 TRBV27 TRBD1 TGTGCCAGCAGTTTATTCTGGGACAGTGGGGACACAGATACGCAGTATTTT CASSLFWDSGDTDTQYF
- 14 TRBJ1-2 TRBV11-2 TRBD1 TGTGCCAGCAGCTTAGAGAGGGGGCGAGGAGGCTACACCTTC CASSLERGRGGYTF